Detailed here is one T cell receptor beta chain. The antigen remains undetermined. The CDR3 runs 15 residues. The V gene's germline CDR1 is KGHDR and CDR2 SFDVKD. V lost 5 bases and J lost 1; bases outside the gene matches: 4. The data originate from a study of regulatory T cells in long-lasting Graves disease. Noted time point: newly diagnosed GD, antithyroid drugs for less than 3 months. The TCR library was made from RNA extracted from PBMCs. Criteria from the American Thyroid Association guidelines were applied to diagnose Graves' disease. Study conclusions and caveats: Among persistent patients, a larger number of public clonotypes were shared (2,741) than among newly diagnosed patients (966). Persistent disease samples used TRBV28, TRBJ1-2 and TRBJ2-5 preferentially.

Researchers made TCR beta libraries by using iRepertoire HTBI primers and running Arm-PCR on CDR3 regions. Via MiXCR, TCRdb re-called the multiplex PCR reads, giving one row per CDR3 protein. The sample includes hundreds of thousands of distinct CDR3 sequences, 16% of them seen just once. The same sample was also used in a study of T cells in Graves' hyperthyroidism and ophthalmopathy.

This clonotype was obtained from a woman in her twenties or thirties with Graves disease. The sample here was peripheral blood mononuclear cells (PBMCs), taken at new diagnosis, from a patient treated with antithyroid drugs. The V and J genes are TRBV24-1 and TRBJ2-1; 7 bases map to TRBD1. CDR3 DNA sequence: TGTGCCACCAGTGCGACAGGGACATCCTACAATGAGCAGTTCTTC. It codes for CATSATGTSYNEQFF.